The T cell receptor (beta chain) described here comes from a study of CD4 T cells in relation to SARS-CoV-2 and coronaviruses. Study information: Controls used an HIV-1 Nef peptide pool or no peptide. Shared crossreactive spike epitopes were mapped to their HLA restriction.

V was shortened by 5 bases and J by 2 bases, with 9 bases between the two germline ends. CDR3 length equals 13 residues. Sequenced by immunoSEQ multiplex PCR; TCRdb stores in-frame clones only, minus some. The table lists approximately 16,000 clones, over 60% of them singletons. Before the COVID-19 pandemic, during about 2011-2019, CD4+ T cells were taken from unexposed donors. CD4+ T cells were isolated from the cells after around 10 days of culture. As cell numbers allowed, unexposed-donor CD4+ T cells faced SARS-CoV-2 S/N and four cold-coronavirus spikes. The sample holds one count of this clone. Its antigen is still unknown. The sample carries other DNA sequences with the same CDR3.

This TCR was sampled from a human donor in good health. V and J are TRBV12-3 or TRBV12-4 and TRBJ1-2, with D unresolved. Sequencing was performed on CD4+ T cells from PBMCs, cultured in vitro. The CDR3 region has the DNA TGTGCCAGCAGTCCAGGACGGAACTATGGCTACACCTTC. As protein: CASSPGRNYGYTF.